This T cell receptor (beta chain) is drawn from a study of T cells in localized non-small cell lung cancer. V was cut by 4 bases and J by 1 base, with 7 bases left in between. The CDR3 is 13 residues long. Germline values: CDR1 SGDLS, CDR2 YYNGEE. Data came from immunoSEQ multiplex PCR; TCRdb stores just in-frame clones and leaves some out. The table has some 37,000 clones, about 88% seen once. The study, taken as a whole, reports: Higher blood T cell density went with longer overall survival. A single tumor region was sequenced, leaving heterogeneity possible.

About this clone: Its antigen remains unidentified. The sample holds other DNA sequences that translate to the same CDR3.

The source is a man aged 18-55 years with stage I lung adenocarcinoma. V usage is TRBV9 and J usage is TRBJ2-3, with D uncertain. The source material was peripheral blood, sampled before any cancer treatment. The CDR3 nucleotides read TGTGCCAGCAGCTTGTCCCGCACAGATACGCAGTATTTT. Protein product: CASSLSRTDTQYF.